The clone carrying this T cell receptor (beta chain) appeared a few times. TCRdb called the RT-PCR reads again in MiXCR, with one record for every CDR3 protein. The sample consists of about 540,000 distinct CDR3 sequences, 20% to 25% of them appearing once. The length of the CDR3 is 14 residues. Trimming shortened V by 3 bases and J by 2 bases, and 12 bases separated the two germline ends. Germline V gives CDR1 SGHDT, CDR2 YYEEEE. This sample was taken from a study of response to subunit inactivated influenza vaccine. In addition, the sample was reused for a study of T cells expressing NK-cell markers. Turning to that study: In generating TCR beta cDNA, 5'RACE template switching with UMIs was used. Most of the eight sequenced donors were HCMV-seropositive; one was seronegative.

The sample consisted of CD4+ T cells sorted from PBMCs, taken less than 13 days after vaccination. The receptor comes from a man over 45 who received an inactivated influenza vaccine. The chain links TRBV5-6 to TRBJ2-7, with D perhaps given as TRBD1 or TRBD2 (6 bases each). The CDR3 protein is CASSYAGQAYEQYF. The CDR3 bases are TGTGCCAGCAGCTACGCGGGACAAGCCTACGAGCAGTACTTC.